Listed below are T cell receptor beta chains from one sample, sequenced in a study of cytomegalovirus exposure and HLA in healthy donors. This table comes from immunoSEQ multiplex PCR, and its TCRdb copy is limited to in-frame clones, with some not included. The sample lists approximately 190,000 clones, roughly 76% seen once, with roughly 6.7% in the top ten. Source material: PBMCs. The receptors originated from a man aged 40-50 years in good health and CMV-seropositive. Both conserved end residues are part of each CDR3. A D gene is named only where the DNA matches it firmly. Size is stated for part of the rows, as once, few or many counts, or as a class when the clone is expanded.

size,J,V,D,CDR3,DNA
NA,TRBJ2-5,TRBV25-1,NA,CASSLGGTDRVEQYF,TGTGCCAGCAGCCTAGGGGGAACGGACCGTGTGGAGCAGTACTTC
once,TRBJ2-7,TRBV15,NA,CATSRDRGAHEQYF,TGTGCCACCAGCAGAGATCGTGGGGCCCACGAGCAGTACTTC
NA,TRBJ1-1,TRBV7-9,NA,CASSLASAGDTEAFF,TGTGCCAGCAGCCTCGCGTCAGCCGGGGACACTGAAGCTTTCTTT
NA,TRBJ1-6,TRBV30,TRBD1,CAWTPGTANSPLHF,TGTGCCTGGACCCCCGGGACAGCTAATTCACCCCTCCACTTT
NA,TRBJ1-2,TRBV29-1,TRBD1,CSVPGTGGGYTF,TGCAGCGTGCCCGGGACAGGGGGTGGCTACACCTTC
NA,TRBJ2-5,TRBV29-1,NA,CSVGLTQETQYF,TGCAGCGTTGGGCTGACACAAGAGACCCAGTACTTC
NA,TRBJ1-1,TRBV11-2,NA,CASSPWVGTVNTEAFF,TGTGCCAGCAGTCCCTGGGTTGGTACAGTGAACACTGAAGCTTTCTTT
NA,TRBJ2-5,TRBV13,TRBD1,CASSHRGWGLETQYF,TGTGCCAGCAGCCACAGGGGGTGGGGGTTGGAGACCCAGTACTTC
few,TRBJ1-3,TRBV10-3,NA,CATAEGGTGNTIYF,TGTGCCACCGCGGAGGGTGGGACTGGAAACACCATATATTTT
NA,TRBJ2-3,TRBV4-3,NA,CASSQRTESTDTQYF,TGCGCCAGCAGCCAACGGACAGAGAGCACAGATACGCAGTATTTT
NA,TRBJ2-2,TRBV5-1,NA,CASTKAGDHTGELFF,TGCGCCAGCACGAAGGCAGGGGACCACACCGGGGAGCTGTTTTTT
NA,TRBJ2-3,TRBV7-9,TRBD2,CASSLSPSGVTDTQYF,TGTGCCAGCAGCTTGTCTCCAAGCGGGGTCACAGATACGCAGTATTTT
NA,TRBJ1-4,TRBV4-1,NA,CASSQGPAGNEKLFF,TGCGCCAGCAGCCAAGGCCCAGCAGGTAATGAAAAACTGTTTTTT
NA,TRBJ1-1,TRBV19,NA,CASSIAQSGVEAFF,TGTGCCAGTAGTATAGCCCAGTCCGGAGTTGAAGCTTTCTTT
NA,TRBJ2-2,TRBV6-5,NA,CASSYSGGAGTGELFF,TGTGCCAGCAGTTACAGTGGGGGGGCCGGAACCGGGGAGCTGTTTTTT
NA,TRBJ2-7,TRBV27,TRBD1,CASSLEGQGPNEQYF,TGTGCCAGCAGTTTAGAGGGACAGGGGCCCAACGAGCAGTACTTC
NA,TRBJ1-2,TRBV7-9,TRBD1,CASSSDRAEDEYGYTF,TGTGCCAGCTCCTCAGACAGGGCCGAAGACGAGTATGGCTACACCTTC
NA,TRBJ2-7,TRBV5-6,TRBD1,CASSLYPGGGYEQYF,TGTGCCAGCAGCTTATATCCAGGGGGTGGCTACGAGCAGTACTTC
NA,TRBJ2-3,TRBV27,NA,CASSPGFGTDTQYF,TGTGCCAGCAGCCCAGGGTTCGGCACAGATACGCAGTATTTT
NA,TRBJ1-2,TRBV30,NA,CATTLDGYTF,TGTGCCACAACCCTTGATGGCTACACCTTC
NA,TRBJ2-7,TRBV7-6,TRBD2,CASSLGGGPAEQYF,TGTGCCAGCAGCTTAGGGGGGGGACCCGCCGAGCAGTACTTC
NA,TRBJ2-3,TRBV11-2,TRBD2,CASSHFPGGPDTQYF,TGTGCCAGCAGCCATTTCCCGGGGGGTCCAGATACGCAGTATTTT
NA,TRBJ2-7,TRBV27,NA,CASSSGVREQYF,TGTGCCAGTTCCTCAGGTGTCCGGGAGCAGTACTTC
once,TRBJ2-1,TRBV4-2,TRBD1,CASSQSDRGLNEQFF,TGTGCCAGCAGCCAATCGGACAGGGGGCTGAATGAGCAGTTCTTC
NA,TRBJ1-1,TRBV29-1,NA,CSVESWAGVELNTEAFF,TGCAGCGTTGAATCCTGGGCAGGGGTCGAATTGAACACTGAAGCTTTCTTT
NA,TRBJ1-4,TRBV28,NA,CASSFSQGHEKLFF,TGTGCCAGCAGTTTTAGCCAGGGGCATGAAAAACTGTTTTTT
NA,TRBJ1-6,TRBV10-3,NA,CAIRDSLNSPLHF,TGTGCCATCAGAGACAGCCTTAATTCACCCCTCCACTTT
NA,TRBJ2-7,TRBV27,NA,CATSTGTIYEQYF,TGTGCCACCAGTACAGGGACCATCTACGAGCAGTACTTC
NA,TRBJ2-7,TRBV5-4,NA,CASSRGTADSYEQYF,TGTGCCAGCAGCCGGGGGACAGCGGATTCCTACGAGCAGTACTTC
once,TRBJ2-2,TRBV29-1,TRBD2,CSVEDPRGGGSGGELFF,TGCAGCGTTGAAGATCCCCGCGGCGGGGGGAGCGGCGGGGAGCTGTTTTTT
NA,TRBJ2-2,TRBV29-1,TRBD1,CSVLGGPGELFF,TGCAGCGTTCTAGGGGGCCCCGGGGAGCTGTTTTTT
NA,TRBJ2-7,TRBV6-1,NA,CASSATGLYEQYF,TGTGCCAGCAGTGCTACAGGTCTTTACGAGCAGTACTTC
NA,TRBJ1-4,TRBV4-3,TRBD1,CASSPGDSEKLFF,TGCGCCAGCAGCCCAGGGGACAGTGAAAAACTGTTTTTT
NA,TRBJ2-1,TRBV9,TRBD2,CASSVTGLAYNEQFF,TGTGCCAGCAGCGTTACGGGACTAGCGTACAATGAGCAGTTCTTC
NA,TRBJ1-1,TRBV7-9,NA,CSSSPDTQKAFF,TGTTCCAGCAGCCCGGACACCCAGAAAGCTTTCTTT
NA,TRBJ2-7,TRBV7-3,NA,CASSLRAGPYEQYF,TGTGCCAGCAGCTTAAGGGCAGGGCCCTACGAGCAGTACTTC
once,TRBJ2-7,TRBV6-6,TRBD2,CASSRTSGVSSYEQYF,TGTGCCAGCAGTCGGACTAGCGGGGTAAGCTCCTACGAGCAGTACTTC
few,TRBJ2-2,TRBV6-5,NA,CASRIGVNTGELFF,TGTGCCAGCAGGATAGGGGTAAACACCGGGGAGCTGTTTTTT